This TCR beta chain was recorded in a study of response to subunit inactivated influenza vaccine. CDR3 length equals 14 residues. The V gene's germline CDR1 is LNHNV and CDR2 YYDKDF (reference sequence). Trimming took off 0 bases at V and 9 bases at J, with 12 bases between the two ends. TCRdb called the RT-PCR reads again in MiXCR, with one record for every CDR3 protein. The sample lists 650,000 or so distinct CDR3 sequences; 14% were seen once. This clonotype has a handful of counts. The chain carries TRBV15 and TRBJ2-4; a weak D match, TRBD1 (5 bases). This receptor was obtained from a man in his fifties or sixties who received an inactivated influenza vaccine. This material consisted of PBMCs from blood, taken less than 15 days before vaccination. The CDR3 region is CATSREGDHRIQYF. CDR3 sequence (DNA): TGTGCCACCAGCAGAGAAGGGGATCATCGCATTCAGTACTTC.